This TCR beta chain comes out of a study of cytomegalovirus exposure and HLA in healthy donors. This PCR relied on a set of 60 Vbeta primers and 13 Jbeta primers. Using immunoSEQ multiplex PCR, the repertoire was profiled, and TCRdb retains in-frame clones only, with some absent. The sample includes about 190,000 clones, roughly 80% seen only once; the top ten take 3.8%. General study points: In a later analysis, TCR beta V- and J-gene trimming showed a link to a missense DCLRE1C variant. The classifier, whose performance was assessed in both the original and validation cohorts, reportedly diagnosed cytomegalovirus status with high specificity and sensitivity. A later analysis associated approximately 17,000 TCR beta sequences with HLA alleles at a 0.05 false discovery rate.

As concerns this clone: The target antigen is unknown.

The CDR3 is 15 residues long. In germline, CDR1 is MNHNS, CDR2 SASEGT. Deletions cut 6 bases from V and 5 bases from J, with 16 bases between. This sequence originates from a man aged 50 to 59 in good health and CMV-seronegative. Sequenced: PBMCs. The chain couples TRBV6-1 to TRBJ2-2; TRBD1 is a possible D gene (7 bases). The CDR3 here is CASRSGGSGTGELFF. CDR3 in DNA: TGTGCCAGCAGGTCAGGGGGGTCAGGGACCGGGGAGCTGTTTTTT.